This record covers a single T cell receptor (beta chain). The control participants were healthy donors, and these controls were matched with respect to both age and sex. Random hexamers were used to reverse transcribe the RNA input (roughly 0.5 to 1 ug). Each CDR3 protein is one row after TCRdb ran MiXCR on the immunoSEQ multiplex PCR reads. The sample holds 180,000 or so distinct CDR3 sequences, about 94% seen once. Between the trimmed V and J ends, which lost 4 bases and 6 bases, there was a span of 17 bases. This CDR3 spans 15 amino acids. Germline CDR1 and CDR2: SGHRS and YFSETQ. The data are from a study of CD8 T cells in Susac syndrome.

The chain joins TRBV5-1 to TRBJ2-1; D might be TRBD1 or TRBD2, each matching 7 bases. The specimen sequenced was CD4+ T cells from PBMCs. This TCR derives from a human donor in good health. CDR3 DNA: TGCGCCAGCAGCCTAAGCGGGACAGCGGGCAATGAGCAGTTCTTC. Translated, it gives CASSLSGTAGNEQFF.